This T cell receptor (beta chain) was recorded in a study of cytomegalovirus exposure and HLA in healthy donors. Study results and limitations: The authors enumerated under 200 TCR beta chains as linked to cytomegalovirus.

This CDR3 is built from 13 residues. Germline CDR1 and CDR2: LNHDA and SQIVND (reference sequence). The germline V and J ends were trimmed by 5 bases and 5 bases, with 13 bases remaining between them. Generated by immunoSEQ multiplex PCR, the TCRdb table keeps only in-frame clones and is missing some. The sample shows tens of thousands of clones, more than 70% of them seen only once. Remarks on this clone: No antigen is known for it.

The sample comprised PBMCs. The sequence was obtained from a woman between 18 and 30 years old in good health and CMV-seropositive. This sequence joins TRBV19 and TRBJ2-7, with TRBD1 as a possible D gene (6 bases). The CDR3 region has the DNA TGTGCCAGTAGTCCCCCAGGGGTGGACGAGCAGTACTTC. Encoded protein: CASSPPGVDEQYF.